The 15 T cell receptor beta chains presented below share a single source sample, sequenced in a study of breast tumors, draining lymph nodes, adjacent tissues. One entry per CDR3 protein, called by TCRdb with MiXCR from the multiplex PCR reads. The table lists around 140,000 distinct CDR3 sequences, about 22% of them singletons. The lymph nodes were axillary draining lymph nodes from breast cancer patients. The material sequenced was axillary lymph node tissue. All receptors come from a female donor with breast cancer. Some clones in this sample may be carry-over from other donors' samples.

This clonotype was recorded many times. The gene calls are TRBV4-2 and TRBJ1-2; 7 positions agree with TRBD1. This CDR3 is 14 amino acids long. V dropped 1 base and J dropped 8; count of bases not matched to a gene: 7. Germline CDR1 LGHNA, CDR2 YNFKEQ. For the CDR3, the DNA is TGTGCCAGCAGCCAAGGGGTAGGGGGCCTAGGCTACACCTTC. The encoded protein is CASSQGVGGLGYTF.

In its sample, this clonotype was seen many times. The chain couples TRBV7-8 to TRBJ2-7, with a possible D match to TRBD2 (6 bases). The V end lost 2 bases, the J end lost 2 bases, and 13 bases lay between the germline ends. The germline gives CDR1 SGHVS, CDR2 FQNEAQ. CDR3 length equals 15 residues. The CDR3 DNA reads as TGTGCCAGCAGCTTATCGGCGGGAATCACCTACGAGCAGTACTTC. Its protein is CASSLSAGITYEQYF.

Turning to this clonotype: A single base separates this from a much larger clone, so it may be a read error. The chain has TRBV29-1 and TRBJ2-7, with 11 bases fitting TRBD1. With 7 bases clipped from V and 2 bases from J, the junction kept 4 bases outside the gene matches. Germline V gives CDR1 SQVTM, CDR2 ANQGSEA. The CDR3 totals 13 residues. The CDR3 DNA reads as TGCAGCGCTGGGGGACAGGGGGCCTACGAGCAGTACTTC. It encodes CSAGGQGAYEQYF.

The CDR3 DNA reads as TGTGCCAGCTCACCACCGTCCGGGTCCGAAAAACTGTTTTTT. Its protein product is CASSPPSGSEKLFF. The chain carries TRBV18 and TRBJ1-4; D remains ambiguous. Trimming cost V 0 bases and J 8 bases, with 10 bases left between them. This CDR3 contains 14 residues. CDR1 and CDR2 from the germline V gene are KGHSH and LQKENI.

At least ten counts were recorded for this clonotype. CDR3 region: CASSLAGLTDTQYF. The CDR3 nucleotides read TGTGCCAGCAGCTTAGCGGGACTCACAGATACGCAGTATTTT. V usage is TRBV7-8 and J usage is TRBJ2-3; a possible D gene is TRBD2 (6 bases). Trimming cost V 0 bases and J 2 bases, with 6 bases left between them. Germline loops: CDR1 SGHVS, CDR2 FQNEAQ. This CDR3 spans 14 amino acids.

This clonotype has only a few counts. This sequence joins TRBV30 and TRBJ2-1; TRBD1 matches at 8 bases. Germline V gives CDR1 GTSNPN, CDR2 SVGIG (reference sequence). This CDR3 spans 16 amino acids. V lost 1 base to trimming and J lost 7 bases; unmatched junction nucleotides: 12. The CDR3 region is CAWSGMGQGARNEQFF. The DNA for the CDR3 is TGTGCCTGGAGTGGGATGGGGCAGGGGGCGCGGAATGAGCAGTTCTTC.

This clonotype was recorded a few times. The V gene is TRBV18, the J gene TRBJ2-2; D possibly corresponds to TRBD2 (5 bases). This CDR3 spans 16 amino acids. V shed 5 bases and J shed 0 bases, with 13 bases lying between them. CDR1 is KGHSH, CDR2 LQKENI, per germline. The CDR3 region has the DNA TGTGCCAGCTCATTAGGACTTATCGCGAACACCGGGGAGCTGTTTTTT. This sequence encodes CASSLGLIANTGELFF.

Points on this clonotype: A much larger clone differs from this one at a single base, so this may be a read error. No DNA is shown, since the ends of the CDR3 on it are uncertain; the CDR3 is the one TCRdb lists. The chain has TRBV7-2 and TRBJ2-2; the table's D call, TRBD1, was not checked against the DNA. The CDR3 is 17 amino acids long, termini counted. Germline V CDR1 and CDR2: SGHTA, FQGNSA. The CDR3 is CASSSSVAGGNTGELLF.

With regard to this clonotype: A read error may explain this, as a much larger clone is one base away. CDR3 region: CSTRDRTGGSGNTIYF. CDR3 sequence (DNA): TGCAGTACTAGAGATCGGACAGGAGGATCAGGAAACACCATATATTTT. The chain carries TRBV20-1 and TRBJ1-3, with 7 bases that match TRBD1. CDR1 and CDR2 from the germline V gene are DFQATT and SNEGSKA (reference sequence). The CDR3 runs to 16 residues.

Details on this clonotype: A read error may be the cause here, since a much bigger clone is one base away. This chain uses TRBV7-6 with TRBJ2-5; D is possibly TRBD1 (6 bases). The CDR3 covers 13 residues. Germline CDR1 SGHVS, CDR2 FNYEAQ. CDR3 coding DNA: TGTGCCAGCAGCTTGGGGGCCCAAGAGGCCCAGTACTTC. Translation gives CASSLGAQEAQYF.

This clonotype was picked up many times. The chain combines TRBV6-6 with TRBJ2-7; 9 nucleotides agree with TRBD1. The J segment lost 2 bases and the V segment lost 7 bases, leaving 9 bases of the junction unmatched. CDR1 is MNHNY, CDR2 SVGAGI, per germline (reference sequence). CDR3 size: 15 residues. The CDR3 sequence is CASTPGQGGTYEQYF. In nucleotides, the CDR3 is TGTGCCAGCACCCCGGGACAGGGAGGAACCTACGAGCAGTACTTC.

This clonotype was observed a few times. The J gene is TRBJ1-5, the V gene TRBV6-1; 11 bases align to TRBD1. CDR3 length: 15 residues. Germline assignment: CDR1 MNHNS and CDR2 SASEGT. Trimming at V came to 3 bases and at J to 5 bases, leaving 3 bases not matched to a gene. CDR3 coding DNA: TGTGCCAGCAGTGAGGGACAGGGGGTTTATCAGCCCCAGCATTTT. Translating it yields CASSEGQGVYQPQHF.

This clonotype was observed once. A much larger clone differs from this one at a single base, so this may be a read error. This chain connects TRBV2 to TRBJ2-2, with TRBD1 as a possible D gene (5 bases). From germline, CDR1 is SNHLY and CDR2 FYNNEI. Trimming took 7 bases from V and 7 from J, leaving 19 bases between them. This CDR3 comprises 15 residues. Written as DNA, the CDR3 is TGTGCCAGCAAGGCCGGGCCAGGGTCCGGCGGGGAGCTGTTTTTT. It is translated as CASKAGPGSGGELFF.

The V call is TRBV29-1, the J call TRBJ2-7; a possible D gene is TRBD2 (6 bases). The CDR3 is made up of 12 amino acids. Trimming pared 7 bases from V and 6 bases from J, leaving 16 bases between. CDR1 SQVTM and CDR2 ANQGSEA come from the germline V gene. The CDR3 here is CSGRGSTGEQYF. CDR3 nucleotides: TGCAGCGGGCGGGGTTCGACGGGCGAGCAGTACTTC.

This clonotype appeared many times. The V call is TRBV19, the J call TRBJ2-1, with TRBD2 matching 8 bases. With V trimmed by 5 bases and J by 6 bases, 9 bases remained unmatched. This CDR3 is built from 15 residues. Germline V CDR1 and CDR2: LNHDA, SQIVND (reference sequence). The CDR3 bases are TGTGCCAGTAGTCCAACAGCGGGAGCGGGCAATGAGCAGTTCTTC. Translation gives CASSPTAGAGNEQFF.